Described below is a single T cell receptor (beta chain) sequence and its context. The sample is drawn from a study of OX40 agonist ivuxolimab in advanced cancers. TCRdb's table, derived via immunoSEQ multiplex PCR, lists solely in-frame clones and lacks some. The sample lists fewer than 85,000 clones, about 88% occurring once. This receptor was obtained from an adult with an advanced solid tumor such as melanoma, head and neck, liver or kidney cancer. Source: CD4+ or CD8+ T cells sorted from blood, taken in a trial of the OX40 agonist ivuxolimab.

CDR3 residues: CATSREAGSRNEQFF. Here the CDR3 DNA reads TGTGCCACCAGCCGCGAGGCAGGTAGTCGCAATGAGCAGTTCTTC. The chain recombines TRBV2 with TRBJ2-1; D remains unclear. From germline, CDR1 is SNHLY and CDR2 FYNNEI. Trimming left V 10 bases short and J 6 bases short, with 22 bases between. CDR3 size: 15 residues.